This T cell receptor (beta chain) was observed in a study of T cell clonality in common variable immunodeficiency. Study results and limitations: Compared with controls, CVID subjects had fewer shared TCRbeta clones. Reportedly, TCR beta sequences from common variable immunodeficiency showed fewer deletions and N-nucleotide insertions.

This clone was counted at least ten times. Its antigen remains unidentified. The read gets to within 3 residues of the CDR3 end, and the germline J gene fills in the rest. The repertoire was sequenced with immunoSEQ multiplex PCR; TCRdb's copy has only in-frame clones and lacks some. The profile covers 35,000 to 50,000 clones, none occurring a single time. Trimming took 6 bases from V and 8 from J; bases not matched to a gene: 11. CDR3 length: 15 residues. CDR1 is MNHEY and CDR2 is SVGEGT in the germline V gene. The clonotype originates from a person aged 18 to 75 in good health. V gene TRBV6-2 or TRBV6-3 combines with J gene TRBJ2-1; 9 bases align to TRBD2. The specimen was peripheral blood mononuclear cells. Partial CDR3 DNA: TGTGCCAGCAGCCCCGGGCGGGAGGGCCTCGATGAG. It yields the protein CASSPGREGLDE. The whole CDR3 sequence is CASSPGREGLDEQFF.